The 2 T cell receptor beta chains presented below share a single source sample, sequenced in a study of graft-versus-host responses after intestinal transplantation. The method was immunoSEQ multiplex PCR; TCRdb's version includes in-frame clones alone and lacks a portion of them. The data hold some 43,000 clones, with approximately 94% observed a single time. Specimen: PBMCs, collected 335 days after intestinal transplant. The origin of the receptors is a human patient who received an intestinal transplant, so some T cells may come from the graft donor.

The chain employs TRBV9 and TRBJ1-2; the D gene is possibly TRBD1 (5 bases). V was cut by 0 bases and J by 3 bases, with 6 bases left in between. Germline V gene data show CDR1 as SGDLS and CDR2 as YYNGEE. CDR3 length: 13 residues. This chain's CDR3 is CASSVEGHYGYTF. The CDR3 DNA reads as TGTGCCAGCAGCGTAGAGGGGCACTATGGCTACACCTTC.

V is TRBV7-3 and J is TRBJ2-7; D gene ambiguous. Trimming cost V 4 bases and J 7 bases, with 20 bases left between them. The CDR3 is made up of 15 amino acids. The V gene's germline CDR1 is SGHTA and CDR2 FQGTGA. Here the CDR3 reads CASSSIPGPSVEQYF. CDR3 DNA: TGTGCCAGCAGCTCTATCCCGGGCCCCAGTGTGGAGCAGTACTTC.